This record covers a single TCR beta chain. The antigen is unknown. Every donor was a healthy Caucasian. TCRdb re-called the 5' RACE reads through MiXCR, storing one row per CDR3 protein. The sample holds 450,000 to 650,000 distinct CDR3 sequences, 9.5% to 10% seen once. Germline V gene sequence: CDR1 SGHAT, CDR2 FQNNGV. J gave up 5 bases and V 0 bases, and 7 bases lay outside the gene matches. The CDR3 consists of 16 residues. These data come from a study of identical twins. Study-level results: Out-of-frame alpha sequences shared by twins showed excess low generation probability. Findings came from cross-sectional statistics, without long-term follow-up of donors.

This sample also belongs to another study, concerning yellow fever vaccine responses in identical twins.

The chain links TRBV11-2 to TRBJ2-3; 8 nucleotides line up with TRBD2. The sequenced material came from PBMCs. This clonotype was obtained from a woman aged 18-35 years in good health. The CDR3 loop is CASSLDPGLVLDTQYF. The CDR3, as DNA: TGTGCCAGCAGCTTAGATCCGGGACTAGTATTAGATACGCAGTATTTT.